This TCR beta chain is drawn from a study of blood T cell repertoires in COVID-19. Study overall: Specimens from acute and convalescent COVID-19 originated in the United States, Italy and Spain. The cDNA or gDNA used as material had been derived from T cells, B-cell-depleted T cells, or PBMCs.

Assay: immunoSEQ multiplex PCR; the TCRdb copy retains only in-frame clones and omits some. The table records a few hundred thousand clones, approximately 86% of them present only once. Seattle researchers signed up patients amid active infection and tracked them longitudinally. Trimming removed 0 bases at V and 6 bases at J, with 18 bases between. Germline V gives CDR1 SGHRS, CDR2 YFSETQ. The CDR3 sequence is 16 residues long. The clonotype originates from a woman between 65 and 79 years old with COVID-19, enrolled during active disease. V and J are TRBV5-1 and TRBJ1-2; maybe TRBD1 (6 bases). The material sequenced was peripheral blood. CDR3: CASSLGETGDPDGYTF. The CDR3 DNA is TGCGCCAGCAGCTTGGGAGAGACAGGAGACCCGGATGGCTACACCTTC.